This TCR beta chain was recorded in a study of regulatory T cells in long-lasting Graves disease. Study-level background: Persistent Graves' disease denoted over 5 years of antithyroid drugs plus positive TSH receptor antibodies. Study results and caveats: TRBV28 was favored in persistent disease, as were TRBJ1-2 and TRBJ2-5. The TCR repertoire of persistent Graves' patients was less diverse than that of newly diagnosed ones.

Documented time point: persistent/refractory GD, antithyroid drugs over 5 years with positive TRAb. Scientists built the TCR library using RNA that was extracted from PBMCs. EDTA tubes held roughly 9.9 milliliters of peripheral blood from each patient. Only a few counts were recorded for this clonotype. Antigen: not known. Sequencing libraries for TCR beta were prepared with iRepertoire HTBI primers and Arm-PCR of CDR3 regions. TCRdb processed the multiplex PCR reads anew with MiXCR; each CDR3 protein has one entry. In the table there are about half a million distinct CDR3 sequences, approximately 23% of which are singletons. Deletions cut 3 bases from V and 11 bases from J, with 10 bases between. Germline loops: CDR1 MGHDK, CDR2 SYGVNS. The CDR3 sequence is 11 residues long.

The V and J genes are TRBV25-1 and TRBJ1-1, with D tentatively TRBD1 (6 bases). This receptor was taken from a female donor with Graves disease. The sequencing used peripheral blood mononuclear cells (PBMCs), collected when the disease was refractory, from a patient treated with antithyroid drugs. CDR3 region: CASSEGAGAFF. CDR3 in DNA: TGTGCCAGCAGTGAGGGGGCCGGGGCTTTCTTT.